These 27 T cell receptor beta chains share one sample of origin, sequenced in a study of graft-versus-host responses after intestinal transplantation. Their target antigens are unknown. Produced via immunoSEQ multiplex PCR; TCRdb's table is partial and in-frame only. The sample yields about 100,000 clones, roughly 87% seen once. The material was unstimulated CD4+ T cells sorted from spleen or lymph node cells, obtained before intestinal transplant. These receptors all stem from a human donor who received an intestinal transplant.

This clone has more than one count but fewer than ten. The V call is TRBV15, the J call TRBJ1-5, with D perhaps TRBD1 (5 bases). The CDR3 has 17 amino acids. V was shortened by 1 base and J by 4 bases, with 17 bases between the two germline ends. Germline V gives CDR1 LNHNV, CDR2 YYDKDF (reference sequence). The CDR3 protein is CATSRGGSWGDNQPQHF. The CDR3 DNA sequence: TGTGCCACCAGCAGAGGGGGATCATGGGGGGATAATCAGCCCCAGCATTTT. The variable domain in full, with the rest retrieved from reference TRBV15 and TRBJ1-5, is DAMVIQNPRYQVTQFGKPVTLSCSQTLNHNVMYWYQQKSSQAPKLLFHYYDKDFNNEADTPDNFQSRRPNTSFCFLDIRSPGLGDTAMYLCATSRGGSWGDNQPQHFGDGTRLSIL.

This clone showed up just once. CDR3 in amino acids: CASRVRGGAYEQFF. The CDR3 coding sequence is TGCGCCAGCAGGGTCCGCGGGGGGGCCTATGAGCAGTTCTTC. The chain employs TRBV5-1 and TRBJ2-1, with 9 bases that match TRBD2. Germline-derived CDR1 and CDR2 are SGHRS and YFSETQ. Unmatched junction bases numbered 8, after V lost 5 bases and J lost 8 bases. This CDR3 has 14 residues. Full variable domain (outside the CDR3, taken from reference TRBV5-1 and TRBJ2-1): KAGVTQTPRYLIKTRGQQVTLSCSPISGHRSVSWYQQTPGQGLQFLFEYFSETQRNKGNFPGRFSGRQFSNSRSEMNVSTLELGDSALYLCASRVRGGAYEQFFGPGTRLTVL.

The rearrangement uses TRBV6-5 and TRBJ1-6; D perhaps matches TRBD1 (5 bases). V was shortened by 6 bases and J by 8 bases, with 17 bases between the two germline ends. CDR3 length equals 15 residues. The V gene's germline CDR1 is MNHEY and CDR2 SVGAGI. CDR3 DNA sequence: TGTGCCAGCAGCCAAACAGGTTGGGCATATTCACCCCTCCACTTT. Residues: CASSQTGWAYSPLHF.

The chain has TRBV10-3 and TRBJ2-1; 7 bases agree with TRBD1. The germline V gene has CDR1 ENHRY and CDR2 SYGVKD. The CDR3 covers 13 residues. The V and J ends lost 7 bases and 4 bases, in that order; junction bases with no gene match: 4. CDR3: CAINDRDYNEQFF. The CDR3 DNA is TGTGCCATCAATGACAGGGATTACAATGAGCAGTTCTTC.

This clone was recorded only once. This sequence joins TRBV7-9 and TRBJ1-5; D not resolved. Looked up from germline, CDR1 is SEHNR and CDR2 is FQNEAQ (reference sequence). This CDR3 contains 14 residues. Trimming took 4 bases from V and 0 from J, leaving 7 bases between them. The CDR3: CASSSQFSNQPQHF. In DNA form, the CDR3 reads TGTGCCAGCAGCTCCCAGTTTAGCAATCAGCCCCAGCATTTT. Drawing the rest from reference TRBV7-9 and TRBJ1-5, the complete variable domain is DTGVSQNPRHKITKRGQNVTFRCDPISEHNRLYWYRQTLGQGPEFLTYFQNEAQLEKSRLLSDRFSAERPKGSFSTLEIQRTEQGDSAMYLCASSSQFSNQPQHFGDGTRLSIL.

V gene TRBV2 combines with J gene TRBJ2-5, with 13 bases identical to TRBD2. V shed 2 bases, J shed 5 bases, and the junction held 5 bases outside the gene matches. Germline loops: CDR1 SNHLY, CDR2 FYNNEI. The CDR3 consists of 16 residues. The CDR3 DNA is TGTGCCAGCAGTGAAAGGACTAGCGGGGGCGGGGAGACCCAGTACTTC. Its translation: CASSERTSGGGETQYF. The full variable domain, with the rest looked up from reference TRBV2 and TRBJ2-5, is EPEVTQTPSHQVTQMGQEVILRCVPISNHLYFYWYRQILGQKVEFLVSFYNNEISEKSEIFDDQFSVERPDGSNFTLKIRSTKLEDSAMYFCASSERTSGGGETQYFGPGTRLLVL.

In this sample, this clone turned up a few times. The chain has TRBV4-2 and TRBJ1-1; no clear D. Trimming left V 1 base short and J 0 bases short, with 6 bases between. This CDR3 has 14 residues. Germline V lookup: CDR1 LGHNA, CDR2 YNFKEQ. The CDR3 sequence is CASSQVAVNTEAFF. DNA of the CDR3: TGTGCCAGCAGCCAAGTTGCAGTGAACACTGAAGCTTTCTTT.

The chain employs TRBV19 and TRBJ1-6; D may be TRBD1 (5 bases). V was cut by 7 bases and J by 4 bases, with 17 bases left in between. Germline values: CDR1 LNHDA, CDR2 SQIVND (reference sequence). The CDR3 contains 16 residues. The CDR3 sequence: CASTLTGTGYNSPLHF. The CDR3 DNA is TGTGCCAGTACCCTGACCGGGACGGGGTATAATTCACCCCTCCACTTT.

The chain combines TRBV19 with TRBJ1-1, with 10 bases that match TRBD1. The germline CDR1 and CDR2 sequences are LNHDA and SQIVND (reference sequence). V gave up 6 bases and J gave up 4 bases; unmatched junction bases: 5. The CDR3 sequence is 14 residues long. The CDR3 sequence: CASSLDRGPTEAFF. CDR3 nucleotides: TGTGCCAGTAGCCTCGACAGGGGGCCCACTGAAGCTTTCTTT.

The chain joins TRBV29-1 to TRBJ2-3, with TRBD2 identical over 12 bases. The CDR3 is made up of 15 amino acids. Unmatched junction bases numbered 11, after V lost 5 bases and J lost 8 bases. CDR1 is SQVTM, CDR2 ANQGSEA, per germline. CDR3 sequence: CSVPSGGAYRGTQYF. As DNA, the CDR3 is TGCAGCGTTCCTAGCGGGGGGGCCTACCGGGGTACGCAGTATTTT.

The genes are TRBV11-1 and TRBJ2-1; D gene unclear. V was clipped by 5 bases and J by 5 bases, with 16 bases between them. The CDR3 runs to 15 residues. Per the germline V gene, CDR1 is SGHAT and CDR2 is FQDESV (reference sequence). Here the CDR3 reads CASSKTRPIDNEQFF. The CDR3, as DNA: TGTGCCAGCAGCAAGACTCGGCCTATTGACAATGAGCAGTTCTTC.

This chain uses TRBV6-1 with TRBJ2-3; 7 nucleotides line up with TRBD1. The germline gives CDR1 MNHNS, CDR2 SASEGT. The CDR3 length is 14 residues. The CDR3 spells CGGGQNFGTDTQYF. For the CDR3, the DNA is TGTGGTGGGGGACAGAATTTTGGCACAGATACGCAGTATTTT.

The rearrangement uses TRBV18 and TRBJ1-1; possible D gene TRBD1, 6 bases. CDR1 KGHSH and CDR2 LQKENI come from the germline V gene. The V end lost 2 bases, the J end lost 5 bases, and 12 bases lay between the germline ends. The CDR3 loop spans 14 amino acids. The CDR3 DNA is TGTGCCAGCTCACCAGGCAGGGGTGGGACTGAAGCTTTCTTT. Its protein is CASSPGRGGTEAFF. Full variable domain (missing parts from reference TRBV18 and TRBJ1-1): NAGVMQNPRHLVRRRGQEARLRCSPMKGHSHVYWYRQLPEEGLKFMVYLQKENIIDESGMPKERFSAEFPKEGPSILRIQQVVRGDSAAYFCASSPGRGGTEAFFGQGTRLTVV.

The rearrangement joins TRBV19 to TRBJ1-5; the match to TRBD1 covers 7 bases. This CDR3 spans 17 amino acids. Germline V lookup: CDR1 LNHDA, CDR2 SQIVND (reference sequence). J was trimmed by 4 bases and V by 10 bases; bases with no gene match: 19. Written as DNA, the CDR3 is TGTGCCACCATACCGGGGCGGGACAGAATAGGGAATCAGCCCCAGCATTTT. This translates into CATIPGRDRIGNQPQHF.

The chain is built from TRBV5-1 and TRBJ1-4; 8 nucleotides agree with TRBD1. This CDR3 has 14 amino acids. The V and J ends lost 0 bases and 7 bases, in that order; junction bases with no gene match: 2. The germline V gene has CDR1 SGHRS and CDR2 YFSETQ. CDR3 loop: CASSLGQGAEKLFF. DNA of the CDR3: TGCGCCAGCAGCTTGGGTCAGGGGGCTGAAAAACTGTTTTTT.

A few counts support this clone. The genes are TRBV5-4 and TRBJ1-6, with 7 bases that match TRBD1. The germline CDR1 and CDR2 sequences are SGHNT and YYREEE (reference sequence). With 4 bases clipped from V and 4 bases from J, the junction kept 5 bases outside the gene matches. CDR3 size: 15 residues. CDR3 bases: TGTGCCAGCAGCGGGAGGGGACAGTATAATTCACCCCTCCACTTT. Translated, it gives CASSGRGQYNSPLHF.

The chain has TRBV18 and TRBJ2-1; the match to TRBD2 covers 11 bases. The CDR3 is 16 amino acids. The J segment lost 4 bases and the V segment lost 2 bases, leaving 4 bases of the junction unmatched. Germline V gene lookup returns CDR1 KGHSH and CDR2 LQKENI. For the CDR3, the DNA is TGTGCCAGCTCACCAGGGGGACTAGCGGTTTACAATGAGCAGTTCTTC. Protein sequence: CASSPGGLAVYNEQFF.

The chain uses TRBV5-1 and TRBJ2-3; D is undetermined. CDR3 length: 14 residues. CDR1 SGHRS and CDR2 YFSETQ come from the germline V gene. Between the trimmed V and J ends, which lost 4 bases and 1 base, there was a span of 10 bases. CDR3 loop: CASSGQSGTDTQYF. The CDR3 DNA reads TGCGCCAGCAGCGGGCAGTCGGGCACAGATACGCAGTATTTT.

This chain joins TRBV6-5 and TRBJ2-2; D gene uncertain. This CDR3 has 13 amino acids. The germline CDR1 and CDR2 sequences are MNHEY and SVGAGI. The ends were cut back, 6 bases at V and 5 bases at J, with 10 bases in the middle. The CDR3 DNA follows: TGTGCCAGCAGGATCTTAAGGACCGGGGAGCTGTTTTTT. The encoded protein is CASRILRTGELFF.

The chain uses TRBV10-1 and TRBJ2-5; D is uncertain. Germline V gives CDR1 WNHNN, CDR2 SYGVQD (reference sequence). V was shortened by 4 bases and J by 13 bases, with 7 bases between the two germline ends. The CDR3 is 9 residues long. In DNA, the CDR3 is TGCGCCAGCAGTGGTAAGCCGTACTTC. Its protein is CASSGKPYF.

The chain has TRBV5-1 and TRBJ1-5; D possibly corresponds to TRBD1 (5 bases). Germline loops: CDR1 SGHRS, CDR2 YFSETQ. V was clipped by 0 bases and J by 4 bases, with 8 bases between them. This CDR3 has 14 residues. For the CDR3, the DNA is TGCGCCAGCAGCTTGGGACAGCCAAATCAGCCCCAGCATTTT. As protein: CASSLGQPNQPQHF.

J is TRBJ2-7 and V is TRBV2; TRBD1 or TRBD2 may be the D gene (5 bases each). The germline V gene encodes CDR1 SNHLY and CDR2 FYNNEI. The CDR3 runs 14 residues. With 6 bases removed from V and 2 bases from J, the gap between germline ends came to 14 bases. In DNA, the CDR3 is TGTGCCAGCAGAGGGACCTCTCTTACCTACGAGCAGTACTTC. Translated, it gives CASRGTSLTYEQYF. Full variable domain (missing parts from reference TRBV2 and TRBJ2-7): EPEVTQTPSHQVTQMGQEVILRCVPISNHLYFYWYRQILGQKVEFLVSFYNNEISEKSEIFDDQFSVERPDGSNFTLKIRSTKLEDSAMYFCASRGTSLTYEQYFGPGTRLTVT.

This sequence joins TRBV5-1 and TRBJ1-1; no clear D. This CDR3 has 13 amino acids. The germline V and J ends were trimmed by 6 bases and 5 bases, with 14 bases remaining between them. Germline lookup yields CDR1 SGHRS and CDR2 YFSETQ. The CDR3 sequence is CASKSEGGTEAFF. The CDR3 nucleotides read TGCGCCAGCAAATCGGAGGGTGGGACTGAAGCTTTCTTT.

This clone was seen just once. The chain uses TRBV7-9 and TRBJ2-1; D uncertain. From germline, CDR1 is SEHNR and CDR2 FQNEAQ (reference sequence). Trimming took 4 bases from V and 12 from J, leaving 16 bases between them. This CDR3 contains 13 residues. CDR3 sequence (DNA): TGTGCCAGCAGCTCCGACCCCCGGGTTATGCAGTTCTTC. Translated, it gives CASSSDPRVMQFF.

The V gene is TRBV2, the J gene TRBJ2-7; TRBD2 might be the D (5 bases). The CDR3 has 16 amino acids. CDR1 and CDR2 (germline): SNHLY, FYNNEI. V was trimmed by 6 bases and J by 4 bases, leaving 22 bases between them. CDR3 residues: CASRVPAEGFRYEQYF. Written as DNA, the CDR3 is TGTGCCAGCAGGGTTCCCGCTGAGGGCTTTCGTTACGAGCAGTACTTC.

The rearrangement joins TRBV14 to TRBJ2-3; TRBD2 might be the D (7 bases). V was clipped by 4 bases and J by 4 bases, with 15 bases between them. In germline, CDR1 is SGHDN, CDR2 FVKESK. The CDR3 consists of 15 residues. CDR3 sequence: CASSLLRGGADTQYF. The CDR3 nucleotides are TGTGCCAGCAGCCTCCTGAGGGGGGGCGCAGATACGCAGTATTTT.

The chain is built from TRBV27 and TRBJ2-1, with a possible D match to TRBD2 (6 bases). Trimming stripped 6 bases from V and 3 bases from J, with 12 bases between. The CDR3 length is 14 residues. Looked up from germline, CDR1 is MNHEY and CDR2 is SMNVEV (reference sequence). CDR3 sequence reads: CASSGTPVYNEQFF. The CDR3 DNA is TGTGCCAGCAGCGGGACTCCGGTCTACAATGAGCAGTTCTTC.